These 20 T cell receptor beta chains were all obtained from the same sample, sequenced in a study of identical twins. TCRdb called the 5' RACE reads again in MiXCR, with one record for every CDR3 protein. The table records some 1,700,000 distinct CDR3 sequences, under 35% of them present only once. Material for sequencing was cord blood. The receptors here all came from a newborn girl in good health.

There are a few counts of this clonotype. The CDR3: CASSRWTGAFFGYTF. In DNA form, the CDR3 reads TGTGCCAGCAGTCGATGGACAGGTGCGTTTTTTGGCTACACCTTC. This chain joins TRBV2 and TRBJ1-2, with 7 bases that match TRBD1. CDR3 length equals 15 residues. The ends lost 5 bases at V and 7 bases at J; junction bases unmatched: 13. Germline V gene data show CDR1 as SNHLY and CDR2 as FYNNEI. Full variable domain (rest looked up from reference TRBV2 and TRBJ1-2): EPEVTQTPSHQVTQMGQEVILRCVPISNHLYFYWYRQILGQKVEFLVSFYNNEISEKSEIFDDQFSVERPDGSNFTLKIRSTKLEDSAMYFCASSRWTGAFFGYTFGSGTRLTVV.

V is TRBV12-3 or TRBV12-4 and J is TRBJ2-7; TRBD2 might be the D (7 bases). V was shortened by 4 bases and J by 2 bases, with 21 bases between the two germline ends. The CDR3 totals 17 residues. The CDR3 is CASSYWGGLFGAYEQYF. The CDR3 DNA sequence: TGTGCCAGCAGTTACTGGGGGGGCCTCTTTGGGGCCTACGAGCAGTACTTC.

This clonotype showed up just a few times. The chain couples TRBV6-1 to TRBJ2-7, with D perhaps TRBD1 (5 bases). Per the germline V gene, CDR1 is MNHNS and CDR2 is SASEGT. The V end lost 11 bases, the J end lost 0 bases, and 11 bases lay between the germline ends. This CDR3 is 12 amino acids long. CDR3 DNA sequence: TGTGCCGGGGCGGACCCCTCCTACGAGCAGTACTTC. This encodes CAGADPSYEQYF.

This clonotype was found many times. The chain is built from TRBV29-1 and TRBJ2-3, with a tentative D call TRBD1 (7 bases). Trimming removed 6 bases at V and 4 bases at J, with 20 bases between. The CDR3 is 15 residues long. Per the germline V gene, CDR1 is SQVTM and CDR2 is ANQGSEA. Here the CDR3 reads CSVTRQGGSADTQYF. In DNA, the CDR3 is TGCAGCGTAACGCGACAGGGAGGTTCCGCAGATACGCAGTATTTT.

This chain links TRBV25-1 with TRBJ2-1; a weak D match, TRBD2 (5 bases). The V end lost 1 base, the J end lost 4 bases, and 14 bases lay between the germline ends. The CDR3 is 16 residues long. Germline CDR1 and CDR2: MGHDK and SYGVNS. CDR3 sequence: CASSEFWRPPYNEQFF. In DNA, the CDR3 is TGTGCCAGCAGTGAATTTTGGAGGCCCCCATACAATGAGCAGTTCTTC.

V is TRBV19 and J is TRBJ1-1; the D is unclear. The V gene's germline CDR1 is LNHDA and CDR2 SQIVND (reference sequence). V was trimmed by 3 bases and J by 8 bases, leaving 13 bases between them. The CDR3 totals 13 residues. The CDR3 region is CASSMSAVPEAFF. As DNA, the CDR3 is TGTGCCAGTAGTATGTCGGCAGTTCCCGAAGCTTTCTTT.

Comments on this clonotype: A single base separates this from a much larger clone, so it may be a read error. V gene TRBV29-1 combines with J gene TRBJ2-3; D call uncertain. CDR3 length equals 13 residues. Germline-derived CDR1 and CDR2 are SQVTM and ANQGSEA. Trimming removed 3 bases from V and 4 bases from J, with 11 bases in between. The CDR3: CSVDLALADTQYF. Written as DNA, the CDR3 is TGCAGCGTTGACCTCGCTCTCGCAGATACGCAGTATTTT.

CDR3 sequence: CASSVLAGPAYEQYF. The CDR3 nucleotides are TGTGCCAGCAGTGTCTTAGCGGGACCGGCCTACGAGCAGTACTTC. The J gene is TRBJ2-7, the V gene TRBV6-2 or TRBV6-3, with TRBD2 identical over 8 bases. J gave up 2 bases and V 5 bases, and 8 bases lay outside the gene matches. This CDR3 spans 15 amino acids. Germline lookup yields CDR1 MNHEY and CDR2 SVGEGT.

This rearrangement joins TRBV9 to TRBJ2-1, with TRBD2 matching over 8 bases. The CDR3 loop spans 16 amino acids. CDR1 SGDLS and CDR2 YYNGEE come from the germline V gene. V trimming: 2 bases; J trimming: 0 bases; junction bases outside the gene matches: 4. As DNA, the CDR3 is TGTGCCAGCAGCGTCTTAGCGGGAAGCTCCTACAATGAGCAGTTCTTC. Translated: CASSVLAGSSYNEQFF. Full variable domain (outside the CDR3, taken from reference TRBV9 and TRBJ2-1): DSGVTQTPKHLITATGQRVTLRCSPRSGDLSVYWYQQSLDQGLQFLIQYYNGEERAKGNILERFSAQQFPDLHSELNLSSLELGDSALYFCASSVLAGSSYNEQFFGPGTRLTVL.

CDR3 amino acids: CSAERLALYEQYF. Written as DNA, the CDR3 is TGCAGTGCTGAGCGGCTAGCCCTCTACGAGCAGTACTTC. This rearrangement joins TRBV20-1 to TRBJ2-7; tentatively, D is TRBD2 (5 bases). The V end lost 5 bases, the J end lost 3 bases, and 14 bases lay between the germline ends. The length of the CDR3 is 13 residues. The germline V gene encodes CDR1 DFQATT and CDR2 SNEGSKA (reference sequence).

The rearrangement joins TRBV7-2 to TRBJ2-3; 15 bases map to TRBD2. Germline V gene data show CDR1 as SGHTA and CDR2 as FQGNSA. This CDR3 region has 17 residues. V lost 3 bases to trimming and J lost 6 bases; unmatched junction nucleotides: 7. The CDR3 nucleotides are TGTGCCAGCAGCTTGACCCGGACTAGCGGGAGGGGTGATACGCAGTATTTT. Amino acids: CASSLTRTSGRGDTQYF.

A few counts support this clonotype. CDR3 loop: CSASLEPINDEQFF. Written as DNA, the CDR3 is TGCAGTGCTAGTCTAGAGCCTATAAACGATGAGCAGTTCTTC. The chain links TRBV20-1 to TRBJ2-1; no firm D call. The germline CDR1 and CDR2 sequences are DFQATT and SNEGSKA (reference sequence). The V and J ends lost 3 bases and 8 bases respectively, with 17 bases between them. The CDR3 length is 14 residues.

J is TRBJ2-1 and V is TRBV29-1; maybe TRBD1 (6 bases). V was clipped by 7 bases and J by 2 bases, with 12 bases between them. The CDR3 is 13 residues long. Germline CDR1 and CDR2: SQVTM and ANQGSEA. CDR3 bases: TGCAGCGCGCGGACAGAAACCTACAATGAGCAGTTCTTC. It translates to CSARTETYNEQFF.

J is TRBJ2-1 and V is TRBV28; D unresolved. This CDR3 is built from 16 residues. Trimming shortened V by 4 bases and J by 1 base, and 14 bases separated the two germline ends. Germline CDR1 is MDHEN and CDR2 is SYDVKM. The CDR3: CASSSVAASSYNEQFF. In nucleotides, the CDR3 is TGTGCCAGCAGTTCCGTCGCGGCTTCTTCCTACAATGAGCAGTTCTTC.

The chain couples TRBV28 to TRBJ2-1; no clear D gene. CDR1 MDHEN and CDR2 SYDVKM come from the germline V gene. CDR3 length: 14 residues. V lost 7 bases and J lost 4, with 14 bases in between. This CDR3 reads CASIRQWDYNEQFF. The CDR3, as DNA: TGTGCCAGCATCCGCCAGTGGGATTACAATGAGCAGTTCTTC.

V and J are TRBV29-1 and TRBJ2-3; TRBD1 matches at 10 bases. The V segment lost 6 bases and the J segment 4 bases; nucleotides outside the gene matches: 10. Germline-derived CDR1 and CDR2 are SQVTM and ANQGSEA. CDR3 length: 15 amino acids. CDR3 nucleotides: TGCAGCGTCCCCAAGGGGACAGGGGCGTCAGATACGCAGTATTTT. Its protein product is CSVPKGTGASDTQYF.

This clonotype was seen only a few times. V gene TRBV20-1 combines with J gene TRBJ1-2, with D uncertain. The CDR3 runs to 13 residues. V lost 4 bases to trimming and J lost 3 bases, with 12 bases between them. Germline V gene data show CDR1 as DFQATT and CDR2 as SNEGSKA (reference sequence). The CDR3 region is CSAKRTVDYGYTF. DNA for the CDR3: TGCAGTGCTAAAAGGACGGTCGACTATGGCTACACCTTC.

The chain links TRBV18 to TRBJ2-2; no clear D. The CDR3 is made up of 14 amino acids. Per germline, CDR1 KGHSH and CDR2 LQKENI. Deletions cut 2 bases from V and 2 bases from J, with 6 bases between. CDR3 nucleotide sequence: TGTGCCAGCTCACCATACGGAAACACCGGGGAGCTGTTTTTT. Its protein product is CASSPYGNTGELFF.

This clonotype was counted between two and nine times. The germline gene is not matched at one end of the junction; a read error may be the cause. The chain employs TRBV13 and TRBJ2-1; no definite D call. This CDR3 has 16 residues. Germline V gives CDR1 PRHDT, CDR2 FYEKMQ (reference sequence). Here the CDR3 DNA reads TGTGCCACCAGCTTTCCAGCCGGCAGCTCCTACAATGAGCAGTTCTTC. It yields the protein CATSFPAGSSYNEQFF.

This chain connects TRBV14 to TRBJ1-1, with TRBD1 matching 10 bases. Germline CDR1 reads SGHDN; CDR2 reads FVKESK. Unmatched junction bases numbered 1, after V lost 0 bases and J lost 6 bases. The CDR3 is made up of 14 amino acids. CDR3 residues: CASSQETGGAEAFF. Written as DNA, the CDR3 is TGTGCCAGCAGCCAAGAGACAGGGGGCGCTGAAGCTTTCTTT.